Sequencing of this T cell receptor (beta chain) was carried out in a study of T cells in Graves' hyperthyroidism and ophthalmopathy. This clonotype occurred many times. Its antigen is unknown. The CDR3 is 13 amino acids. Germline V lookup: CDR1 SGHTA, CDR2 FQGNSA. Between the trimmed V and J ends, which lost 5 bases and 7 bases, there was a span of 15 bases. Broader study findings: Most thyroid clonotypes expanded above 0.001 were also detected in blood.

The TCR beta CDR3 regions underwent amplification using RNA transcripts as the source. Using the HTBI primer set, a first-round RT-PCR was run on the TCR CDR3. TCRdb reanalysed the multiplex PCR reads using MiXCR and keeps one entry per CDR3 protein. The repertoire holds about 410,000 distinct CDR3 sequences, roughly 14% seen once, with 13% in the top ten. The chain is built from TRBV7-2 and TRBJ2-7; D is uncertain. This receptor was identified in a man between 18 and 35 years old with Graves' ophthalmopathy. Input material: blood. The CDR3 spells CASSPSGFGEQYF. The CDR3 DNA sequence: TGTGCCAGCAGCCCATCCGGGTTCGGGGAGCAGTACTTC.